What follows are 13 T cell receptor beta chains derived from one specimen sequenced in a study of T cells in Graves' hyperthyroidism and ophthalmopathy. Regions amplified from RNA transcripts were the TCR beta CDR3 regions. TCR CDR3 underwent first-round RT-PCR with the HTBI primer set. TCRdb independently ran MiXCR on the multiplex PCR reads; one entry per CDR3 protein. Of around 600,000 distinct CDR3 sequences detected, about 14% appear once; the ten largest clones hold more than 6%. Sequenced material: blood. All receptors derive from a woman aged 18-30 years with Graves' ophthalmopathy.

This clonotype was observed at least ten times. V is TRBV3-1 and J is TRBJ2-1, with 9 bases aligning to TRBD1. There are 18 residues in the CDR3. V lost 3 bases to trimming and J lost 5 bases; unmatched junction nucleotides: 14. CDR1 is LGHDT and CDR2 is YNNKEL in the germline V gene (reference sequence). The CDR3 region is CASSQEDRGHPRHNEQFF. The DNA for the CDR3 is TGTGCCAGCAGCCAGGAGGACAGGGGACACCCTAGGCACAATGAGCAGTTCTTC.

This clonotype occurred many times. The J gene is TRBJ1-6, the V gene TRBV11-3; D perhaps matches TRBD1 (5 bases). The CDR3 is 14 amino acids. CDR1 and CDR2 from the germline V gene are SGHNT and YENEEA. V shed 7 bases and J shed 6 bases, with 13 bases lying between them. Written as DNA, the CDR3 is TGTGCCAGCAAGAGGACGGACATTAATTCACCCCTCCACTTT. Protein: CASKRTDINSPLHF.

This clonotype was counted between two and nine times. This rearrangement joins TRBV18 to TRBJ1-6; 9 bases line up with TRBD1. The CDR3 spans 14 residues. Germline V gives CDR1 KGHSH, CDR2 LQKENI. V shed 5 bases, J shed 9 bases, and the junction held 5 bases outside the gene matches. CDR3 sequence (DNA): TGTGCCAGCTCAGCCGGGACAGGGTTTTCACCCCTCCACTTT. Amino acids: CASSAGTGFSPLHF.

The V call is TRBV24-1, the J call TRBJ1-1; no clear D. The CDR3 covers 13 residues. Looked up from germline, CDR1 is KGHDR and CDR2 is SFDVKD. V lost 2 bases to trimming and J lost 10 bases, with 13 bases between them. CDR3 nucleotide sequence: TGTGCCACCAGTGATTCAGACCCTTTAAGAGCTTTCTTT. Translating it yields CATSDSDPLRAFF.

For this clonotype: A read error may account for a junction end that differs from germline. This sequence joins TRBV6-1 and TRBJ2-3; tentatively, D is TRBD2 (6 bases). Germline V gives CDR1 MNHNS, CDR2 SASEGT. This CDR3 has 17 residues. CDR3 DNA sequence: TGTGCCAGCAGGGGGCTAGCAGGAGGGTTAGAGCGAGATACGCGGTATTTT. Translating gives CASRGLAGGLERDTRYF.

This sequence joins TRBV11-1 and TRBJ2-3, with 11 bases matching TRBD2. This CDR3 has 17 residues. The germline V gene has CDR1 SGHAT and CDR2 FQDESV (reference sequence). V shed 5 bases and J 3 bases; nucleotides not matched to a gene: 10. CDR3 amino acids: CASSQNSGRAGTDTQYF. The CDR3 nucleotides are TGTGCCAGCAGCCAAAATAGCGGGAGGGCCGGGACAGATACGCAGTATTTT.

This clonotype was counted a few times. Being one base from a much bigger clone, this may be a read error. The final CDR3 position lacks the conserved phenylalanine or tryptophan, pointing to a likely read error. The genes are TRBV11-2 and TRBJ2-5, with 8 nucleotides matching TRBD2. From germline, CDR1 is SGHAT and CDR2 FQNNGV. V was clipped by 6 bases and J by 5 bases; unmatched bases: 8. The CDR3 has 14 amino acids. CDR3 region: CASRPGLAGETQYL. The CDR3 coding sequence is TGTGCCAGCAGACCTGGACTAGCTGGGGAGACCCAGTACCTC.

This clonotype has just a few counts. The chain combines TRBV20-1 with TRBJ1-6; D is unresolved. V gave up 0 bases and J gave up 0 bases, with 9 bases separating them. The CDR3 has 16 residues. CDR1 DFQATT and CDR2 SNEGSKA come from the germline V gene (reference sequence). CDR3 coding DNA: TGCAGTGCTAGAGATCGAAGAAGCTCCTATAATTCACCCCTCCACTTT. Residues: CSARDRRSSYNSPLHF.

There are many counts of this clonotype. The chain combines TRBV24-1 with TRBJ2-2; TRBD2 agrees at 9 bases. CDR1 and CDR2 from the germline V gene are KGHDR and SFDVKD. This CDR3 is 16 amino acids long. The V segment lost 1 base and the J segment 8 bases; nucleotides outside the gene matches: 7. CDR3 nucleotides: TGTGCCACCAGTGATTTACGGCGGGAGGGCCCTGGGGAGCTGTTTTTT. The encoded protein is CATSDLRREGPGELFF.

This clonotype was observed many times. The chain has TRBV19 and TRBJ2-1; TRBD1 aligns across 10 bases. V lost 5 bases, J lost 7 bases, and 8 bases stayed unmatched. The germline V gene has CDR1 LNHDA and CDR2 SQIVND (reference sequence). This CDR3 has 15 amino acids. CDR3 in amino acids: CASSAGTGAVNEQFF. In nucleotides, the CDR3 is TGTGCCAGTAGTGCGGGGACAGGGGCAGTTAATGAGCAGTTCTTC.

J is TRBJ1-1 and V is TRBV2; no clear D. Trimming shortened V by 7 bases and J by 1 base, and 10 bases separated the two germline ends. CDR3 size: 13 residues. Germline V gene sequence: CDR1 SNHLY, CDR2 FYNNEI. The CDR3 DNA follows: TGTGCCAGCAACGGCCGGGGGAACACTGAAGCTTTCTTT. Protein product: CASNGRGNTEAFF.

This clonotype was picked up many times. This sequence joins TRBV11-2 and TRBJ2-2; D remains unclear. CDR1 is SGHAT, CDR2 FQNNGV, per germline. Trimming pared 0 bases from V and 4 bases from J, leaving 9 bases between. This CDR3 contains 15 residues. DNA of the CDR3: TGTGCCAGCAGCTTAGATCGTGATTCCACCGGGGAGCTGTTTTTT. This encodes CASSLDRDSTGELFF.

V usage is TRBV5-1 and J usage is TRBJ1-6; 8 nucleotides line up with TRBD1. There are 16 residues in the CDR3. Germline CDR1 SGHRS, CDR2 YFSETQ. V lost 0 bases and J lost 9; bases outside the gene matches: 8. CDR3 in amino acids: CASSLEGQGWISPLHF. CDR3 DNA: TGCGCCAGCAGCTTGGAAGGACAGGGCTGGATTTCACCCCTCCACTTT.